The 30 T cell receptor beta chains listed next were all sequenced from one sample in a study of T cell repertoires in ileal Crohn's disease. Generated by immunoSEQ multiplex PCR, the TCRdb table keeps only in-frame clones and is missing some. This table holds roughly 14,000 clones, under 90% found once. Sequenced material: ileal tissue. Receptor source: an adult with Crohn's disease.

This chain links TRBV11-2 with TRBJ2-3, with 8 bases that match TRBD2. J was trimmed by 0 bases and V by 4 bases; bases with no gene match: 3. Per the germline V gene, CDR1 is SGHAT and CDR2 is FQNNGV. CDR3 size: 15 residues. This chain's CDR3 is CASSSGGASTDTQYF. The CDR3, as DNA: TGTGCCAGCAGCTCGGGAGGGGCTAGCACAGATACGCAGTATTTT.

The sample holds one count of this clone. The V gene is TRBV5-4, the J gene TRBJ1-5; TRBD1 is a possible D gene (5 bases). V dropped 3 bases and J dropped 0 bases, with 10 bases sitting between them. The CDR3 covers 15 residues. Germline loops: CDR1 SGHNT, CDR2 YYREEE (reference sequence). The CDR3 region has the DNA TGTGCCAGCAGCTCGGGGGGGGATAGCAATCAGCCCCAGCATTTT. It encodes CASSSGGDSNQPQHF.

This rearrangement joins TRBV28 to TRBJ1-6; D gene unclear. This CDR3 is 12 amino acids long. The germline V gene has CDR1 MDHEN and CDR2 SYDVKM. V gave up 8 bases and J gave up 6 bases, with 8 bases separating them. Written as DNA, the CDR3 is TGTGCCAGCCGGCGGGGTAATTCACCCCTCCACTTT. It specifies CASRRGNSPLHF.

A word on this clone: The CDR3 carries no conserved terminal phenylalanine or tryptophan, so it likely arises from a read error. The DNA is left out, because the CDR3 cannot be placed on it with certainty; the CDR3 is given as TCRdb lists it. The V gene is TRBV28, the J gene TRBJ1-1. The germline V gene has CDR1 MDHEN and CDR2 SYDVKM. With termini counted, the CDR3 has 12 amino acids. CDR3 protein: CASSLGATPFIL.

This clone was observed a single time. The J gene is TRBJ1-4, the V gene TRBV5-4; possible D gene TRBD1, 6 bases. The V and J ends lost 5 bases and 6 bases respectively, with 14 bases between them. CDR3 size: 14 residues. Per the germline V gene, CDR1 is SGHNT and CDR2 is YYREEE (reference sequence). The CDR3 region is CASSFDRTDEKLFF. The CDR3 DNA sequence: TGTGCCAGCAGTTTTGACAGGACCGATGAAAAACTGTTTTTT.

The gene calls are TRBV27 and TRBJ2-7; 14 positions match TRBD2. Trimming cost V 5 bases and J 7 bases; bases outside gene matches: 10. CDR3 length equals 16 residues. Germline CDR1 reads MNHEY; CDR2 reads SMNVEV (reference sequence). The CDR3, as DNA: TGTGCCAGCAGTGCTGGGACTAGCGGGAGCTCTAAGGAGCAGTACTTC. It is translated as CASSAGTSGSSKEQYF.

This chain joins TRBV25-1 and TRBJ2-7; D may be TRBD2 (6 bases). In germline, CDR1 is MGHDK, CDR2 SYGVNS. Trimming stripped 3 bases from V and 1 base from J, with 19 bases between. The CDR3 contains 17 residues. This chain's CDR3 is CASSDLRRDSTSYEQYF. In DNA form, the CDR3 reads TGTGCCAGCAGTGACCTTCGCCGGGACTCTACTTCCTACGAGCAGTACTTC.

This clone has just one count. The CDR3 is CASSYGQGSTEAFF. Here the CDR3 DNA reads TGTGCCAGCAGCTATGGACAGGGGAGCACTGAAGCTTTCTTT. The V call is TRBV7-3, the J call TRBJ1-1; 9 positions agree with TRBD1. Losses at the gene ends were 4 bases for V and 4 bases for J; bases not matched to a gene: 4. CDR1 and CDR2 (germline): SGHTA, FQGTGA. This CDR3 contains 14 residues.

The chain recombines TRBV29-1 with TRBJ2-7; TRBD2 is a possible D gene (5 bases). Germline V gives CDR1 SQVTM, CDR2 ANQGSEA. The CDR3 runs to 12 residues. Trimming left V 2 bases short and J 4 bases short, with 9 bases between. The CDR3 region has the DNA TGCAGCGTTGAAATACGGGAATACGAGCAGTACTTC. This gives the protein CSVEIREYEQYF.

This sequence joins TRBV9 and TRBJ2-1; 12 bases map to TRBD2. The germline gives CDR1 SGDLS, CDR2 YYNGEE. The CDR3 extends over 15 amino acids. The J segment lost 8 bases and the V segment lost 2 bases, leaving 5 bases of the junction unmatched. The CDR3 coding sequence is TGTGCCAGCAGCGTCCTAGCGGGAGGGCCTTATGAGCAGTTCTTC. Translated: CASSVLAGGPYEQFF.

The rearrangement uses TRBV30 and TRBJ1-2; D is unclear. The CDR3 loop spans 12 amino acids. Between the trimmed V and J ends, which lost 5 bases and 4 bases, there was a span of 11 bases. The V gene's germline CDR1 is GTSNPN and CDR2 SVGIG (reference sequence). CDR3 DNA sequence: TGTGCCTGGGGAGCGACGGGCTATGGCTACACCTTC. It specifies CAWGATGYGYTF.

V is TRBV6-6 and J is TRBJ1-4; D unclear. Looked up from germline, CDR1 is MNHNY and CDR2 is SVGAGI (reference sequence). Trimming removed 8 bases at V and 8 bases at J, with 18 bases between. This CDR3 has 14 residues. The CDR3 loop reads CASHYAGEGEKLFF. In DNA, the CDR3 is TGTGCCAGCCATTACGCCGGCGAGGGAGAAAAACTGTTTTTT.

V gene TRBV6-5 combines with J gene TRBJ2-5; TRBD1 aligns across 7 bases. The V segment lost 6 bases and the J segment 6 bases; nucleotides outside the gene matches: 7. The germline V gene encodes CDR1 MNHEY and CDR2 SVGAGI. The CDR3 covers 13 residues. This CDR3 is CASSPGTAKTQYF. In nucleotides, the CDR3 is TGTGCCAGCAGCCCCGGGACAGCAAAGACCCAGTACTTC.

J is TRBJ2-2 and V is TRBV4-3, with TRBD2 identical over 11 bases. CDR3 length: 18 amino acids. With V trimmed by 0 bases and J by 0 bases, 3 bases remained unmatched. Germline V lookup: CDR1 LGHNA, CDR2 YSLEER. The CDR3 reads CASSQEPSGGSNTGELFF. The CDR3 nucleotides are TGCGCCAGCAGCCAAGAGCCTAGCGGGGGGTCGAACACCGGGGAGCTGTTTTTT.

The genes are TRBV28 and TRBJ2-1, with 13 bases aligning to TRBD2. Unmatched junction bases numbered 9, after V lost 4 bases and J lost 9 bases. The CDR3 extends over 16 amino acids. Germline-derived CDR1 and CDR2 are MDHEN and SYDVKM. The CDR3 here is CASSSLTSGRIGEQFF. For the CDR3, the DNA is TGTGCCAGCAGTTCCCTGACTAGCGGGAGGATCGGTGAGCAGTTCTTC.

The rearrangement joins TRBV27 to TRBJ1-5; tentatively, D is TRBD1 (5 bases). The CDR3 has 14 amino acids. Germline V gene lookup returns CDR1 MNHEY and CDR2 SMNVEV (reference sequence). Trimming removed 6 bases at V and 5 bases at J, with 14 bases between. CDR3 sequence: CASREGRGDQPQHF. The CDR3 DNA follows: TGTGCCAGCAGGGAGGGGAGGGGTGATCAGCCCCAGCATTTT.

This chain connects TRBV6-1 to TRBJ2-5, with 7 bases that match TRBD1. Germline V gives CDR1 MNHNS, CDR2 SASEGT. The V gene end was trimmed by 4 bases and the J gene end by 4 bases; junction bases not matched to a gene: 3. CDR3 length: 13 residues. CDR3 sequence: CASSGNRGETQYF. As DNA, the CDR3 is TGTGCCAGCAGTGGAAACAGGGGAGAGACCCAGTACTTC.

J is TRBJ2-3 and V is TRBV12-5, with 9 bases matching TRBD2. Germline V gene sequence: CDR1 LGHNT, CDR2 FRNRAP. V dropped 7 bases and J dropped 6; count of bases not matched to a gene: 8. The CDR3 loop spans 14 amino acids. CDR3 nucleotide sequence: TGTGCTAGTGCCTTGGGACTAGCTGGCGATACGCAGTATTTT. Translation: CASALGLAGDTQYF.

The chain uses TRBV11-2 and TRBJ1-3; 9 bases fit TRBD1. With V trimmed by 6 bases and J by 0 bases, 9 bases remained unmatched. CDR1 is SGHAT, CDR2 FQNNGV, per germline. The CDR3 is 17 amino acids. Written as DNA, the CDR3 is TGTGCCAGCAGTATATTACAGGGGGCCGTCTCTGGAAACACCATATATTTT. Its translation is CASSILQGAVSGNTIYF.

The gene calls are TRBV5-8 and TRBJ1-6, with 8 bases aligning to TRBD1. The CDR3 spans 16 residues. The V and J ends lost 2 bases and 6 bases, in that order; junction bases with no gene match: 7. Germline V gene sequence: CDR1 SGHTS, CDR2 YDEGEE. The CDR3: CASSLPGQGINSPLHF. The CDR3 region has the DNA TGTGCCAGCAGCTTACCCGGACAGGGAATTAATTCACCCCTCCACTTT.

The chain recombines TRBV28 with TRBJ2-6, with TRBD1 identical over 8 bases. The CDR3 spans 15 residues. J lost 3 bases, V lost 6 bases, and 4 bases had no gene match. The germline CDR1 and CDR2 sequences are MDHEN and SYDVKM. CDR3 DNA: TGTGCCAGCAGAGACAGGGGTGGTGGGGCCAACGTCCTGACTTTC. Amino acid sequence: CASRDRGGGANVLTF.

The rearrangement uses TRBV2 and TRBJ1-3, with D unclear. The ends were cut back, 1 base at V and 4 bases at J, with 8 bases in the middle. Germline V CDR1 and CDR2: SNHLY, FYNNEI. The CDR3 has 14 residues. The CDR3 region has the DNA TGTGCCAGCAGTGAAGAGGCGGTCGGAAACACCATATATTTT. Amino acids: CASSEEAVGNTIYF.

The V and J genes are TRBV30 and TRBJ2-3; TRBD1 matches 8 bases. Losses at the gene ends were 3 bases for V and 3 bases for J; bases not matched to a gene: 11. CDR3 length: 16 amino acids. The germline gives CDR1 GTSNPN, CDR2 SVGIG (reference sequence). Here the CDR3 DNA reads TGTGCCTGGAGCTCAGGGGGCGCGAGGTTAACAGATACGCAGTATTTT. It specifies CAWSSGGARLTDTQYF.

This chain joins TRBV7-3 and TRBJ2-3; 10 nucleotides line up with TRBD2. CDR3 length: 16 residues. CDR1 is SGHTA and CDR2 is FQGTGA in the germline V gene. J lost 4 bases, V lost 3 bases, and 7 bases had no gene match. CDR3 in amino acids: CASSFISGGSADTQYF. In nucleotides, the CDR3 is TGTGCCAGCAGCTTCATTAGCGGGGGGTCAGCAGATACGCAGTATTTT.

This rearrangement joins TRBV30 to TRBJ2-1; possible D gene TRBD2, 5 bases. Germline assignment: CDR1 GTSNPN and CDR2 SVGIG (reference sequence). CDR3 length: 14 amino acids. CDR3: CAGQRQSSYNEQFF. For the CDR3, the DNA is TGTGCGGGCCAGCGGCAGAGCTCCTACAATGAGCAGTTCTTC. The full variable domain, its missing parts supplied by reference TRBV30 and TRBJ2-1, is SQTIHQWPATLVQPVGSPLSLECTVEGTSNPNLYWYRQAAGRGLQLLFYSVGIGQISSEVPQNLSASRPQDRQFILSSKKLLLSDSGFYLCAGQRQSSYNEQFFGPGTRLTVL.

V is TRBV19 and J is TRBJ2-1; 10 nucleotides agree with TRBD1. The V segment lost 3 bases and the J segment 2 bases; nucleotides outside the gene matches: 13. The CDR3 loop spans 19 amino acids. Germline loops: CDR1 LNHDA, CDR2 SQIVND (reference sequence). The CDR3 coding sequence is TGTGCCAGTAGTATGGGAGACCGGGACAGGGGAAGAGCCTACAATGAGCAGTTCTTC. It encodes CASSMGDRDRGRAYNEQFF.

The rearrangement uses TRBV21-1 and TRBJ2-7; TRBD1 is taken as the D call from the table, unchecked against the DNA. TRBV21-1 is a pseudogene locus. The CDR3 runs to 14 residues. The CDR3 reads CASSKSGGRGEQYF. CDR3 in DNA: TGTGCCAGCAGCAAATCTGGCGGTAGGGGCGAGCAGTACTTC.

This chain joins TRBV6-1 and TRBJ2-7; TRBD2 agrees at 11 bases. Germline trimming cut 2 bases from V and 3 bases from J; bases unmatched to any gene: 3. The length of the CDR3 is 15 residues. Germline CDR1 reads MNHNS; CDR2 reads SASEGT. CDR3 nucleotide sequence: TGTGCCAGCAGTGAATTAGCGGGAGGGGACTACGAGCAGTACTTC. It encodes CASSELAGGDYEQYF.

The CDR3 loop reads CASSWTPGLAGADTQYF. The CDR3 coding sequence is TGCGCCAGCAGCTGGACCCCCGGACTAGCGGGGGCAGATACGCAGTATTTT. The chain uses TRBV5-1 and TRBJ2-3, with 13 bases matching TRBD2. V shed 3 bases and J 4 bases; nucleotides not matched to a gene: 8. CDR1 and CDR2 (germline): SGHRS, YFSETQ. There are 17 residues in the CDR3.

This clone was seen once. The genes are TRBV5-8 and TRBJ2-1; 8 nucleotides match TRBD1. The CDR3 is 15 amino acids. Germline V lookup: CDR1 SGHTS, CDR2 YDEGEE. With V trimmed by 2 bases and J by 4 bases, 5 bases remained unmatched. The CDR3 loop reads CASSFDRGFYNEQFF. In DNA form, the CDR3 reads TGTGCCAGCAGCTTTGACAGGGGATTTTACAATGAGCAGTTCTTC.